The 13 T cell receptor beta chains below were found in one sample sequenced in a study of PD-L1 blockade in urothelial cancer (dated by TCRdb to 2016 to 2017). Library method: the immunoSEQ multiplex PCR assay. TCRdb carries this immuneACCESS record with in-frame sequences only. Its versions omit some clonotypes, under half of them owing to an unresolved V gene in the studies checked, with the rest unexplained. The table for this sample lists 29,000 or so clones; approximately 87% of them were counted only once. In total, the top ten clones hold roughly 3.1% of the sample. Sequences were derived from PBMCs, sampled around atezolizumab (anti-PD-L1) treatment. The receptors shown here come from a man aged 45-65 years with urothelial cancer.

The chain recombines TRBV7-6 with TRBJ2-7; no clear D. CDR1 is SGHVS, CDR2 FNYEAQ, per germline. Between the trimmed V and J ends, which lost 5 bases and 3 bases, there was a span of 8 bases. The CDR3 is 12 residues long. CDR3 bases: TGTGCCAGCAGCACTTCCGACTACGAGCAGTACTTC. Translating gives CASSTSDYEQYF.

The gene calls are TRBV5-4 and TRBJ2-5; maybe TRBD2 (6 bases). With 4 bases removed from V and 0 bases from J, the gap between germline ends came to 7 bases. CDR1 is SGHNT and CDR2 is YYREEE in the germline V gene (reference sequence). The CDR3 is 13 amino acids. The CDR3, as DNA: TGTGCCAGCAGCCCGGGGGACCAAGAGACCCAGTACTTC. The encoded protein is CASSPGDQETQYF.

Here the CDR3 reads CASSLQGNNSPLHF. As DNA, the CDR3 is TGTGCCAGCAGCTTACAGGGGAATAATTCACCCCTCCACTTT. The chain couples TRBV11-1 to TRBJ1-6; D is possibly TRBD1 (6 bases). CDR1 SGHAT and CDR2 FQDESV come from the germline V gene (reference sequence). V lost 2 bases and J lost 5, with 7 bases in between. This CDR3 contains 14 residues.

This clone was detected once. This sequence joins TRBV20-1 and TRBJ2-1, with no clear D. CDR1 DFQATT and CDR2 SNEGSKA come from the germline V gene (reference sequence). Trimming took 0 bases from V and 8 from J, leaving 5 bases between them. This CDR3 is built from 11 residues. The CDR3 here is CSARDLDEQFF. CDR3 coding DNA: TGCAGTGCTAGAGATCTAGATGAGCAGTTCTTC.

CDR3 region: CASSYGQVSYEQYF. CDR3 sequence (DNA): TGCGCCAGCAGCTACGGACAGGTTTCCTACGAGCAGTACTTC. This rearrangement joins TRBV5-1 to TRBJ2-7; 7 nucleotides agree with TRBD1. V lost 3 bases and J lost 1; bases outside the gene matches: 4. The CDR3 has 14 amino acids. Germline V gene lookup returns CDR1 SGHRS and CDR2 YFSETQ.

This clone has only one observation. The chain employs TRBV6-1 and TRBJ1-2; D is ambiguous. Germline CDR1 and CDR2: MNHNS and SASEGT. The V end was cut by 0 bases, the J end by 5 bases, with 13 bases between. CDR3 length: 15 amino acids. The CDR3 reads CASSEASGGWYGYTF. CDR3 DNA sequence: TGTGCCAGCAGTGAAGCAAGTGGAGGGTGGTATGGCTACACCTTC.

The chain couples TRBV28 to TRBJ1-5; 9 nucleotides agree with TRBD1. V was pared by 3 bases and J by 5 bases, with 5 bases of the junction left unmatched. The CDR3 is 15 residues long. Germline CDR1 is MDHEN and CDR2 is SYDVKM. CDR3 sequence reads: CASSFSGTGYQPQHF. The CDR3 DNA is TGTGCCAGCAGTTTCTCCGGGACAGGGTATCAGCCCCAGCATTTT.

The J gene is TRBJ2-3, the V gene TRBV4-2, with D possibly TRBD2 on 5 matching bases. V was cut by 1 base and J by 2 bases, with 13 bases left in between. Germline lookup yields CDR1 LGHNA and CDR2 YNFKEQ. The length of the CDR3 is 16 residues. The DNA of the CDR3 is TGTGCCAGCAGCCAAGTATGGGCGGGTGACACAGATACGCAGTATTTT. It encodes CASSQVWAGDTDTQYF.

The V call is TRBV6-6, the J call TRBJ2-1; 7 bases agree with TRBD1. The germline gives CDR1 MNHNY, CDR2 SVGAGI (reference sequence). With V trimmed by 7 bases and J by 4 bases, 13 bases remained unmatched. The CDR3 has 16 residues. This CDR3 is CASNASFEGAYNEQFF. In DNA, the CDR3 is TGTGCCAGCAATGCCTCTTTCGAGGGGGCTTACAATGAGCAGTTCTTC.

This chain connects TRBV25-1 to TRBJ1-2; D gene uncertain. Germline CDR1 reads MGHDK; CDR2 reads SYGVNS. V was trimmed by 3 bases and J by 7 bases, leaving 15 bases between them. The CDR3 totals 14 residues. The CDR3: CASSEGSGYGGYTF. The CDR3, as DNA: TGTGCCAGCAGTGAGGGTTCGGGTTATGGTGGCTACACCTTC.

V gene TRBV28 combines with J gene TRBJ2-1, with D unclear. CDR3 length: 14 amino acids. The germline V gene encodes CDR1 MDHEN and CDR2 SYDVKM. V was pared by 3 bases and J by 2 bases, with 8 bases between. The DNA of the CDR3 is TGTGCCAGCAGTTTCAAACTAACCTACAATGAGCAGTTCTTC. It codes for CASSFKLTYNEQFF.

The J gene is TRBJ1-5, the V gene TRBV2, with D possibly matching TRBD1 (5 bases). The CDR3 has 15 residues. V shed 7 bases and J shed 2 bases, with 15 bases lying between them. Germline CDR1 SNHLY, CDR2 FYNNEI. CDR3 DNA sequence: TGTGCCAGCACCACCGGGGGTACGGGCAATCAGCCCCAGCATTTT. Amino acids: CASTTGGTGNQPQHF.

V is TRBV5-4 and J is TRBJ2-2; 10 positions agree with TRBD1. V shed 3 bases and J 1 base; nucleotides not matched to a gene: 3. Looked up from germline, CDR1 is SGHNT and CDR2 is YYREEE (reference sequence). This CDR3 has 16 residues. The CDR3 here is CASSSGQGGNTGELFF. CDR3 nucleotides: TGTGCCAGCAGCTCCGGACAGGGGGGGAACACCGGGGAGCTGTTTTTT.